This TCR beta chain was recorded in a study of cytomegalovirus exposure and HLA in healthy donors. Study findings and constraints: Cytomegalovirus status was reportedly diagnosed by the classifier with high sensitivity and specificity. Researchers reported that three CMV-associated chains were confirmed in vitro as CMV antigen-specific.

Details on this clone: The antigen is undetermined.

The data were produced by immunoSEQ multiplex PCR, yet TCRdb's version contains in-frame clones alone and is incomplete. Of about 140,000 clones in the sample, roughly 81% were seen once. The CDR3 has 13 residues. V was trimmed by 10 bases and J by 1 base, leaving 13 bases between them. CDR1 MDHEN and CDR2 SYDVKM come from the germline V gene. Sequencing used PBMCs. The chain carries TRBV28 and TRBJ1-2; D is unresolved. This receptor was identified in a woman between 25 and 40 years old in good health and CMV-seronegative. Here the CDR3 reads CAIRLRLNYGYTF. The CDR3 bases are TGTGCCATCCGGCTGAGACTTAACTATGGCTACACCTTC.